The 20 T cell receptor beta chains reported below all come from one sample, sequenced in a study of blood T cell repertoires in COVID-19 (dated by TCRdb to 2019 to 2021). Receptors were amplified or captured by the immunoSEQ multiplex PCR assay. In TCRdb, the immuneACCESS table is reduced to in-frame sequences with V and J assigned. These tables do not hold every clone; where another copy was compared, an unresolved V gene accounts for under half, and the others remain unexplained. In all, the sample holds 250,000 to 350,000 clones, and around 85% of those were seen once. The top ten clonotypes cover about 1.9% of the sample. Material for sequencing was peripheral blood. The source of these receptors is a woman between 25 and 40 years old who had recovered from COVID-19.

This clone was detected only a few times. The chain links TRBV19 to TRBJ1-5, with 9 bases that match TRBD1. The CDR3 has 14 amino acids. V was clipped by 8 bases and J by 5 bases; unmatched bases: 7. CDR1 and CDR2 (germline): LNHDA, SQIVND (reference sequence). The CDR3 coding sequence is TGTGCCAGTGGGGGACAGGGAATTTATCAGCCCCAGCATTTT. Protein product: CASGGQGIYQPQHF.

This chain connects TRBV10-3 to TRBJ2-3; 11 nucleotides align to TRBD1. CDR3 size: 14 residues. CDR1 is ENHRY and CDR2 is SYGVKD in the germline V gene. V lost 10 bases to trimming and J lost 4 bases; unmatched junction nucleotides: 7. The CDR3 reads CATLPGQGADTQYF. The CDR3 DNA is TGTGCCACCTTGCCGGGACAGGGGGCAGATACGCAGTATTTT.

This clone was recorded only once. This rearrangement joins TRBV30 to TRBJ2-2; D perhaps matches TRBD1 (5 bases). Germline V gene sequence: CDR1 GTSNPN, CDR2 SVGIG (reference sequence). The germline V and J ends were trimmed by 3 bases and 3 bases, with 11 bases remaining between them. The CDR3 is 14 residues long. CDR3 sequence: CAWSGRVDTGELFF. CDR3 sequence (DNA): TGTGCCTGGAGCGGCAGGGTGGACACCGGGGAGCTGTTTTTT.

The gene calls are TRBV30 and TRBJ1-6; 7 bases align to TRBD1. CDR3 length: 13 residues. Germline V gives CDR1 GTSNPN, CDR2 SVGIG (reference sequence). This CDR3 is CALGQANNSPLHF. The CDR3 nucleotides read TGTGCACTAGGACAGGCAAATAATTCACCCCTCCACTTT.

The V and J genes are TRBV4-1 and TRBJ1-5; 8 bases agree with TRBD1. The junction had 10 bases not matched to a gene; V was cut back by 3 bases and J by 6 bases. CDR1 and CDR2 (germline): MGHRA, YSYEKL. The CDR3 length is 16 residues. CDR3 nucleotides: TGCGCCAGCAGCCAGGAACGACAGGGGCGCGGTCAGCCCCAGCATTTT. This encodes CASSQERQGRGQPQHF.

In its sample, this clone was seen once. V and J are TRBV4-1 and TRBJ1-1; unclear D gene. Deletions cut 0 bases from V and 2 bases from J, with 10 bases between. The length of the CDR3 is 15 residues. Per germline, CDR1 MGHRA and CDR2 YSYEKL. The CDR3 here is CASSQEQQQNTEAFF. The CDR3 region has the DNA TGCGCCAGCAGCCAAGAGCAACAGCAAAACACTGAAGCTTTCTTT.

V usage is TRBV18 and J usage is TRBJ2-7, with TRBD1 identical over 7 bases. The ends lost 3 bases at V and 3 bases at J; junction bases unmatched: 5. Per germline, CDR1 KGHSH and CDR2 LQKENI. This CDR3 comprises 14 residues. In nucleotides, the CDR3 is TGTGCCAGCTCACCCCGGACAGGCGACTACGAGCAGTACTTC. Its protein is CASSPRTGDYEQYF.

The CDR3 DNA is TGTGCCAGCAGCCCACTGGACTTTGGGGGCACAGATACGCAGTATTTT. This translates into CASSPLDFGGTDTQYF. The chain recombines TRBV7-2 with TRBJ2-3, with D possibly TRBD2 on 5 matching bases. Between the trimmed V and J ends, which lost 5 bases and 1 base, there was a span of 16 bases. Germline CDR1 and CDR2: SGHTA and FQGNSA. The CDR3 has 16 residues.

The chain recombines TRBV6-6 with TRBJ1-2; 8 bases agree with TRBD1. The CDR3 has 15 residues. CDR1 MNHNY and CDR2 SVGAGI come from the germline V gene (reference sequence). The V gene end was trimmed by 2 bases and the J gene end by 5 bases; junction bases not matched to a gene: 7. In nucleotides, the CDR3 is TGTGCCAGCAGTTACCCCGGACAGGGAGGGTATGGCTACACCTTC. Translating gives CASSYPGQGGYGYTF.

V is TRBV3-1 (or the pseudogene TRBV3-2) and J is TRBJ1-1; perhaps TRBD1 as D (5 bases). The CDR3 has 14 residues. Germline assignment: CDR1 LGHDT and CDR2 YNNKEL (reference sequence). The V end lost 3 bases, the J end lost 1 base, and 9 bases lay between the germline ends. The CDR3 DNA follows: TGTGCCAGCAGCCAGGAGGGGAGGAACACTGAAGCTTTCTTT. Amino acid sequence: CASSQEGRNTEAFF.

The CDR3 DNA sequence: TGTGCCAGCAGCTTAGTACTAGCGGATGAGCAGTTCTTC. Encoded protein: CASSLVLADEQFF. The chain uses TRBV7-9 and TRBJ2-1, with TRBD2 identical over 8 bases. V lost 1 base to trimming and J lost 8 bases; unmatched junction nucleotides: 1. Germline lookup yields CDR1 SEHNR and CDR2 FQNEAQ (reference sequence). The length of the CDR3 is 13 residues.

A remark on this clone: Other DNA sequences of this sample code for an identical CDR3. The rearrangement links TRBV4-2 to TRBJ2-5; 11 positions agree with TRBD2. V lost 0 bases and J lost 1; bases outside the gene matches: 1. Germline loops: CDR1 LGHNA, CDR2 YNFKEQ. The CDR3 consists of 16 residues. Here the CDR3 DNA reads TGTGCCAGCAGCCAAGAAGGGACTAGCGGCCAAGAGACCCAGTACTTC. Amino acids: CASSQEGTSGQETQYF.

The genes are TRBV27 and TRBJ1-1, with 8 bases aligning to TRBD1. Per the germline V gene, CDR1 is MNHEY and CDR2 is SMNVEV (reference sequence). With V trimmed by 6 bases and J by 4 bases, 13 bases remained unmatched. This CDR3 is 16 amino acids long. CDR3 nucleotides: TGTGCCAGCAGACCGCAGGGGGCTGTTAAGGTCACTGAAGCTTTCTTT. It yields the protein CASRPQGAVKVTEAFF.

The rearrangement uses TRBV5-1 and TRBJ2-1, with TRBD2 identical over 12 bases. Germline lookup yields CDR1 SGHRS and CDR2 YFSETQ. This CDR3 spans 16 amino acids. J gave up 4 bases and V 0 bases, and 2 bases lay outside the gene matches. This CDR3 reads CASSLGGLAGYNEQFF. CDR3 coding DNA: TGCGCCAGCAGCTTGGGCGGACTAGCGGGGTACAATGAGCAGTTCTTC.

The rearrangement links TRBV28 to TRBJ1-2, with D possibly being TRBD1 (5 bases). Trimming left V 7 bases short and J 8 bases short, with 17 bases between. The germline V gene has CDR1 MDHEN and CDR2 SYDVKM. The CDR3 is 13 amino acids. Here the CDR3 reads CASTGGVVQGYTF. In DNA, the CDR3 is TGTGCCAGCACGGGGGGTGTGGTCCAGGGCTACACCTTC.

The V gene is TRBV18, the J gene TRBJ2-4; D is perhaps TRBD2 (5 bases). Trimming took 2 bases from V and 0 from J, leaving 5 bases between them. This CDR3 spans 14 amino acids. The germline V gene has CDR1 KGHSH and CDR2 LQKENI. CDR3 nucleotide sequence: TGTGCCAGCTCACCAGGACTAGCCAAAAACATTCAGTACTTC. Translated: CASSPGLAKNIQYF.

This chain links TRBV9 with TRBJ2-1, with TRBD2 identical over 8 bases. Germline loops: CDR1 SGDLS, CDR2 YYNGEE. V lost 3 bases to trimming and J lost 3 bases; unmatched junction nucleotides: 8. The CDR3 extends over 16 amino acids. The CDR3 DNA sequence: TGTGCCAGCAGCGCATCCGGGAGGGGGGACTACAATGAGCAGTTCTTC. Translated, it gives CASSASGRGDYNEQFF.

CDR3 protein: CASSHTSGRVDEQFF. CDR3 sequence (DNA): TGTGCCAGCAGCCATACTAGCGGAAGAGTGGATGAGCAGTTCTTC. The chain joins TRBV25-1 to TRBJ2-1; 8 bases map to TRBD2. V trimming: 6 bases; J trimming: 8 bases; junction bases outside the gene matches: 12. This CDR3 spans 15 amino acids. Germline-derived CDR1 and CDR2 are MGHDK and SYGVNS.

The chain's CDR3 is CASTRGGRADYGYTF. CDR3 DNA sequence: TGTGCCAGCACCAGGGGTGGGCGGGCAGACTATGGCTACACCTTC. The J gene is TRBJ1-2, the V gene TRBV6-5; D may be TRBD1 (6 bases). Looked up from germline, CDR1 is MNHEY and CDR2 is SVGAGI. V was shortened by 7 bases and J by 3 bases, with 18 bases between the two germline ends. The CDR3 loop spans 15 amino acids.

The gene calls are TRBV5-4 and TRBJ2-7; D might be TRBD1 (6 bases). Germline V gene data show CDR1 as SGHNT and CDR2 as YYREEE (reference sequence). There are 14 residues in the CDR3. Trimming left V 4 bases short and J 1 base short, with 12 bases between. The CDR3 here is CASSLFQGSYEQYF. DNA of the CDR3: TGTGCCAGCAGCCTGTTCCAGGGGTCCTACGAGCAGTACTTC.